This note documents a single T cell receptor (beta chain) sequence. Germline V CDR1 and CDR2: MDHEN, SYDVKM. Trimming at V came to 5 bases and at J to 6 bases, leaving 5 bases not matched to a gene. This CDR3 contains 14 residues. Assay used: immunoSEQ multiplex PCR; TCRdb lists only in-frame clones, some missing. The repertoire has some 300,000 clones, just under 90% of them found once; the top ten carry 1.5% to 2%. This record belongs to a study of blood T cell repertoires in COVID-19. This TCR was recovered from a woman in her thirties with COVID-19, enrolled during active disease. The sequencing sample was made of peripheral blood. The chain combines TRBV28 with TRBJ2-2, with 8 bases matching TRBD1. The CDR3 protein is CASSKDRVPGELFF. The CDR3 DNA reads TGTGCCAGCAGTAAGGACAGGGTCCCCGGGGAGCTGTTTTTT. The variable domain in full, with the rest retrieved from reference TRBV28 and TRBJ2-2, is DVKVTQSSRYLVKRTGEKVFLECVQDMDHENMFWYRQDPGLGLRLIYFSYDVKMKEKGDIPEGYSVSREKKERFSLILESASTNQTSMYLCASSKDRVPGELFFGEGSRLTVL.